This TCR beta chain came from a study of long-term antiretroviral therapy in people with HIV. Overall study findings and caveats: Diversity increased after ART yet remained lower than in transplant donor controls.

At survey level, the immunoSEQ assay was run in its v3.0 version. Sequenced by immunoSEQ multiplex PCR; TCRdb stores in-frame clones only, minus some. The top ten clones hold over 9.5% of a sample with some 35,000 clones, approximately 85% of them seen once. Each donor had at least one pre-ART and at least two post-ART PBMC samples. The CDR3 runs to 16 residues. Germline CDR1 SGHVS, CDR2 FQNEAQ. Trimming at V came to 5 bases and at J to 3 bases, leaving 11 bases not matched to a gene. Concerning this clone itself: Its antigen remains unknown.

The receptor's source is a man aged 18-30 years with HIV. The V call is TRBV7-8, the J call TRBJ2-7; 9 positions agree with TRBD2. The sequencing used unsorted PBMCs, collected 2.2 years after starting antiretroviral therapy. The CDR3 DNA is TGTGCCAGCAGCCCCCGCGGGGCGGGAGGGCTCTACGAGCAGTACTTC. Its protein is CASSPRGAGGLYEQYF.